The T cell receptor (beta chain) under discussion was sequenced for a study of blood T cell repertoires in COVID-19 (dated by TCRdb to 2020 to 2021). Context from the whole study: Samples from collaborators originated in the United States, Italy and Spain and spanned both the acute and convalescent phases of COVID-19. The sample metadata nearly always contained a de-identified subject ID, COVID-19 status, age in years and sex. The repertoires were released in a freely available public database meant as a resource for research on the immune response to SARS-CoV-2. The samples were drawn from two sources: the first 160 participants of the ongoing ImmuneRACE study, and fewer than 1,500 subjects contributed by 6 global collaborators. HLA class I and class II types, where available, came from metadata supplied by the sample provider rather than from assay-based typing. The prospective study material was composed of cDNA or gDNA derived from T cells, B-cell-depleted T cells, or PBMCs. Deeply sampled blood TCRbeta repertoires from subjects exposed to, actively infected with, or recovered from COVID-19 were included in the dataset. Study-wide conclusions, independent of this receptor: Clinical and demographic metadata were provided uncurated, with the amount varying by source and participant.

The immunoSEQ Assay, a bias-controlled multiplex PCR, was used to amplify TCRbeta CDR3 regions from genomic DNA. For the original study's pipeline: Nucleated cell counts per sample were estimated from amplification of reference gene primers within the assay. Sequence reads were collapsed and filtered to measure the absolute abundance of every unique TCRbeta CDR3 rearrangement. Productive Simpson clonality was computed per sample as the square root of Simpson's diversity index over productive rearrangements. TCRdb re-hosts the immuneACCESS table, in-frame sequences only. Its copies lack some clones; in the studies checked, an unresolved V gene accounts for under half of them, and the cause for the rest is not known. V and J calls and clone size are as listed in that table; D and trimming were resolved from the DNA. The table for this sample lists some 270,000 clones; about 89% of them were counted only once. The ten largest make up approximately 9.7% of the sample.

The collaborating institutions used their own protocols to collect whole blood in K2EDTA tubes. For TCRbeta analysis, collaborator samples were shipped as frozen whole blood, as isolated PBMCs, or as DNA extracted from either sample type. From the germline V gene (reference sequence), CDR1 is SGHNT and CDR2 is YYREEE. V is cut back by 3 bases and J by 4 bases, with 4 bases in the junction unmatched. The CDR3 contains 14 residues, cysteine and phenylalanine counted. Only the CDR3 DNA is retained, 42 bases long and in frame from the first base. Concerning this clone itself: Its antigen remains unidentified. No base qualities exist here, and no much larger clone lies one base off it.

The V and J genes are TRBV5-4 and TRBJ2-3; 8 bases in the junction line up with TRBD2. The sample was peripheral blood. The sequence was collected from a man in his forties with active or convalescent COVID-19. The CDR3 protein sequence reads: CASSSAGGADTQYF. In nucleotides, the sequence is TGTGCCAGCAGCTCGGCGGGGGGAGCAGATACGCAGTATTTT.